This T cell receptor (beta chain) originates from a study of CD8+ T cells in alopecia areata. Study-wide findings and caveats: Across lesional scalp, and particularly alopecia totalis/universalis, clonality surpassed that of normal scalp. Tofacitinib did not eliminate many expanded lesional clones from scalp or blood.

The CDR3 has 15 amino acids. Trimming at V came to 2 bases and at J to 4 bases, leaving 9 bases not matched to a gene. CDR1 SQVTM and CDR2 ANQGSEA come from the germline V gene. Regarding treatment: oral pan-JAK inhibitor, 5-10 mg twice daily. A few counts support this clone. Its antigen is undetermined. cDNA serving as the sequencing template came from extracted, reverse transcribed RNA. Sequenced by immunoSEQ multiplex PCR; TCRdb stores in-frame clones only, minus some. Of some 100,000 clones listed, 58% were seen once; the top ten hold under 35%. This receptor was taken from a human donor with alopecia areata. The sequencing used CD8+ T cells sorted from blood, collected at week 4, from a patient treated with tofacitinib. The rearrangement uses TRBV29-1 and TRBJ2-7, with 9 nucleotides matching TRBD1. The CDR3 sequence is CSVELLGDRAYEQYF. The DNA of the CDR3 is TGCAGCGTTGAACTATTGGGGGACAGGGCTTACGAGCAGTACTTC.